This entry lists 20 T cell receptor beta chains sequenced from one sample in a study of persistence of HIV-infected CD4 T cells. Antigen specificity for these receptors is unknown. The libraries were made with immunoSEQ version 4 in survey mode. Only in-frame clones appear in the TCRdb table, and some are missing; sequencing was by immunoSEQ multiplex PCR. This table holds 50,000 or so clones, under 85% found once. Lysates of CMV-infected fibroblasts at 9.5 to 10 ug/mL stimulated these cells. Sorted nonresponding memory CD4+ T cells were CD40L-negative, CD69-negative, CD45RO-high. This specimen consisted of CD4+ T cells sorted from PBMCs after 18-hour stimulation, obtained from a patient who received antiretroviral therapy. All receptors come from an adult man with HIV who was CMV-seropositive.

The chain couples TRBV6-5 to TRBJ1-5; 7 bases are a match to TRBD1. CDR1 is MNHEY and CDR2 is SVGAGI in the germline V gene. V dropped 5 bases and J dropped 6; count of bases not matched to a gene: 10. This CDR3 has 15 residues. CDR3 sequence reads: CASSPTNRGGQPQHF. In DNA form, the CDR3 reads TGTGCCAGCAGTCCTACTAACAGGGGAGGTCAGCCCCAGCATTTT.

A remark on this clone: The junction departs from the called germline gene at one end, perhaps through a read error. This chain joins TRBV20-1 and TRBJ1-1, with 7 bases matching TRBD1. Germline V gene lookup returns CDR1 DFQATT and CDR2 SNEGSKA (reference sequence). CDR3 length: 11 amino acids. The CDR3 is CSAKTGLTSLF. For the CDR3, the DNA is TGCAGTGCTAAGACAGGGTTAACGTCTCTCTTT.

V is TRBV14 and J is TRBJ2-5; no definite D call. This CDR3 is 12 amino acids long. V lost 4 bases to trimming and J lost 1 base, with 4 bases between them. From germline, CDR1 is SGHDN and CDR2 FVKESK. CDR3 coding DNA: TGTGCCAGCAGCCCACTCCAAGAGACCCAGTACTTC. Its translation: CASSPLQETQYF.

This chain links TRBV30 with TRBJ1-2; D unclear. The germline CDR1 and CDR2 sequences are GTSNPN and SVGIG (reference sequence). CDR3 length: 15 amino acids. Trimming took 3 bases from V and 1 from J, leaving 15 bases between them. CDR3 in DNA: TGTGCCTGGAGGGCCTCCCAGGCAAATAACTATGGCTACACCTTC. It specifies CAWRASQANNYGYTF.

The table lists this clone with a count of one. This chain links TRBV6-4 with TRBJ2-2, with TRBD1 matching over 10 bases. This CDR3 contains 16 residues. Germline CDR1 is MRHNA and CDR2 is SNTAGT. Trimming took 4 bases from V and 3 from J; bases not matched to a gene: 5. The CDR3: CASSAGTGAYTGELFF. As DNA, the CDR3 is TGTGCCAGCAGTGCCGGGACAGGGGCTTACACCGGGGAGCTGTTTTTT.

This clone was seen only a few times. The chain recombines TRBV18 with TRBJ1-1; the match to TRBD1 covers 8 bases. The germline V gene encodes CDR1 KGHSH and CDR2 LQKENI. V lost 4 bases and J lost 11; bases outside the gene matches: 6. The CDR3 spans 12 residues. The CDR3 loop is CASSRGTGRAFF. CDR3 nucleotides: TGTGCCAGCTCACGTGGGACAGGCAGGGCTTTCTTT.

This clone was counted once. The gene calls are TRBV18 and TRBJ2-7; D unresolved. V lost 6 bases, J lost 4 bases, and 19 bases lay in between. The CDR3 loop spans 15 amino acids. Germline V gene data show CDR1 as KGHSH and CDR2 as LQKENI. CDR3 region: CASSPRLSDSYEQYF. CDR3 nucleotides: TGTGCCAGCTCCCCCCGTTTGTCAGACTCGTACGAGCAGTACTTC.

This clone occurred a few times. The chain employs TRBV4-1 and TRBJ1-2; no clear D gene. Trimming stripped 4 bases from V and 8 bases from J, with 20 bases between. The CDR3 loop spans 15 amino acids. Germline assignment: CDR1 MGHRA and CDR2 YSYEKL. The CDR3 sequence is CASSREASPRRGYTF. The CDR3 bases are TGCGCCAGCAGCCGGGAAGCCTCCCCGCGGCGGGGCTACACCTTC.

The chain joins TRBV6-5 to TRBJ1-1; no firm D call. The CDR3 covers 15 residues. Germline CDR1 is MNHEY and CDR2 is SVGAGI. Trimming took off 0 bases at V and 11 bases at J, with 19 bases between the two ends. DNA for the CDR3: TGTGCCAGCAGTTACTCGATTCCCCGGGAAAGGGAGGCTTTCTTT. This codes for CASSYSIPREREAFF.

The rearrangement uses TRBV19 and TRBJ1-6; 8 positions match TRBD1. The V gene's germline CDR1 is LNHDA and CDR2 SQIVND (reference sequence). CDR3 length: 15 residues. J lost 7 bases, V lost 8 bases, and 10 bases had no gene match. The CDR3 bases are TGTGCCAGTCAAGCAGGACAGGGCCCAAATTCACCCCTCCACTTT. Its protein is CASQAGQGPNSPLHF.

This rearrangement joins TRBV29-1 to TRBJ2-6, with 12 nucleotides matching TRBD2. The CDR3 totals 17 residues. Trimming cost V 6 bases and J 4 bases; bases outside gene matches: 10. Germline CDR1 SQVTM, CDR2 ANQGSEA. The CDR3 loop reads CSVRRLAGVEGANVLTF. CDR3 nucleotide sequence: TGCAGCGTCCGGCGACTAGCGGGAGTGGAAGGGGCCAACGTCCTGACTTTC.

This sequence joins TRBV5-1 and TRBJ2-3; D is uncertain. This CDR3 comprises 15 residues. V was cut by 2 bases and J by 6 bases, with 16 bases left in between. Germline V gene data show CDR1 as SGHRS and CDR2 as YFSETQ. CDR3 coding DNA: TGCGCCAGCAGCTTTGACGCTAAGAGAGAGGATACGCAGTATTTT. Residues: CASSFDAKREDTQYF.

This chain uses TRBV15 with TRBJ2-2, with no clear D. The CDR3 is 15 amino acids. Trimming took off 0 bases at V and 8 bases at J, with 13 bases between the two ends. Germline CDR1 is LNHNV and CDR2 is YYDKDF (reference sequence). The CDR3 sequence is CATSRDGSFMGELFF. CDR3 DNA sequence: TGTGCCACCAGCAGAGATGGATCCTTCATGGGGGAGCTGTTTTTT.

The chain recombines TRBV6-2 or TRBV6-3 with TRBJ2-4; the D gene is possibly TRBD1 (5 bases). The germline V gene encodes CDR1 MNHEY and CDR2 SVGEGT. The CDR3 has 15 residues. The germline V and J ends were trimmed by 5 bases and 11 bases, with 22 bases remaining between them. CDR3 nucleotides: TGTGCCAGCAGTGCCCGAAAGGGGTTCTCTGGGGTTCAGTACTTC. Translation: CASSARKGFSGVQYF.

A remark on this clone: Lacking the conserved final phenylalanine or tryptophan, this CDR3 likely reflects a read error. The DNA is left out, because the CDR3 cannot be placed on it with certainty; the CDR3 is given as TCRdb lists it. J is TRBJ2-7 and V is TRBV21-1; the D call TRBD2 from the table was never checked on the DNA. TRBV21-1 is shown as a pseudogene. The CDR3 is made up of 10 amino acids, end residues included. CDR3 region: CASGGITGIL.

This clone was seen just once. The genes are TRBV18 and TRBJ2-7; TRBD1 matches 9 bases. The CDR3 is made up of 15 amino acids. Per germline, CDR1 KGHSH and CDR2 LQKENI. The trim removed 7 bases at V and 6 bases at J, leaving 13 bases unmatched. The CDR3 region is CASLTTGGASGEQYF. CDR3 coding DNA: TGTGCCAGCTTGACGACAGGGGGAGCCTCCGGCGAGCAGTACTTC.

The CDR3 region is CASSANREGYTF. CDR3 sequence (DNA): TGTGCCAGCTCCGCAAACCGGGAAGGCTACACCTTC. This chain joins TRBV18 and TRBJ1-2, with no clear D. The V gene's germline CDR1 is KGHSH and CDR2 LQKENI. Trimming took off 6 bases at V and 8 bases at J, with 13 bases between the two ends. CDR3 length equals 12 residues.

The V call is TRBV19, the J call TRBJ1-2; D is undetermined. V was shortened by 4 bases and J by 8 bases, with 14 bases between the two germline ends. The germline V gene encodes CDR1 LNHDA and CDR2 SQIVND (reference sequence). The CDR3 sequence is 13 residues long. CDR3 nucleotide sequence: TGTGCCAGTAGTACCGACGGACGGTCGGGCTACACCTTC. Amino acid sequence: CASSTDGRSGYTF. Full variable domain (missing parts from reference TRBV19 and TRBJ1-2): DGGITQSPKYLFRKEGQNVTLSCEQNLNHDAMYWYRQDPGQGLRLIYYSQIVNDFQKGDIAEGYSVSREKKESFPLTVTSAQKNPTAFYLCASSTDGRSGYTFGSGTRLTVV.

The chain couples TRBV18 to TRBJ2-7, with 7 bases aligning to TRBD1. Germline V gene sequence: CDR1 KGHSH, CDR2 LQKENI. CDR3 size: 14 residues. Germline trimming cut 3 bases from V and 2 bases from J; bases unmatched to any gene: 4. The CDR3 loop reads CASSPTTGPYEQYF. CDR3 nucleotide sequence: TGTGCCAGCTCACCCACGACAGGGCCCTACGAGCAGTACTTC.

The genes are TRBV5-1 and TRBJ1-3, with D maybe TRBD1 (5 bases). CDR3 length: 14 residues. CDR1 SGHRS and CDR2 YFSETQ come from the germline V gene. V was cut by 3 bases and J by 6 bases, with 13 bases left in between. The CDR3 nucleotides are TGCGCCAGCAGCTGGGGGACGGAATTAAACACCATATATTTT. This encodes CASSWGTELNTIYF.